This T cell receptor (beta chain) was captured in a study of T-cell memory formation after mild COVID-19. Germline V gene data show CDR1 as SGHRS and CDR2 as YFSETQ. Trimming cost V 3 bases and J 5 bases, with 8 bases left between them. The CDR3 covers 13 residues. TCRdb processed the 5' RACE reads anew with MiXCR; each CDR3 protein has one entry. This sample has around 300,000 distinct CDR3 sequences, with 8% to 9% found just once. Study-level points and caveats: Shrinking CD4+ clones resided mostly in CM and EM, and CD8+ ones in EMRA. Second-wave clones with a day 37 peak had unconfirmed SARS-CoV-2 specificity.

The sample holds a few counts of this clonotype. Its antigen remains unknown. The receptor's source is a young man who had mild COVID-19 (a few samples of this study predate the infection). Cell type and time point are not known. The sequencing sample was made of PBMCs or a T cell subset sorted from them (not recorded which). V gene TRBV5-1 combines with J gene TRBJ2-2; either TRBD1 or TRBD2 may fit D (5 bases each). The CDR3 reads CASSWGSTGELFF. The DNA for the CDR3 is TGCGCCAGCAGCTGGGGGTCGACCGGGGAGCTGTTTTTT.